Listed here are 22 T cell receptor beta chains from one sample, sequenced in a study of beta chain features in type 1 diabetes. Expressed TCRB transcripts were sequenced because the entire RNA isolate underwent reverse transcription. Only in-frame clones appear in the TCRdb table, and some are missing; sequencing was by immunoSEQ multiplex PCR. The sample shows roughly 150,000 clones, 8.1% of them seen only once. The material sequenced was central memory CD4+ T cells from blood. The receptors derive from a man aged 18 to 30 in good health.

This clone occurred a few times. CDR3 protein: CASSQVAVSGDTDTQYF. The CDR3, as DNA: TGTGCCAGCAGCCAAGTTGCGGTCTCAGGGGACACAGATACGCAGTATTTT. The chain uses TRBV4-2 and TRBJ2-3; possible D gene TRBD1, 6 bases. This CDR3 spans 17 amino acids. V gave up 1 base and J gave up 2 bases, with 16 bases separating them. Germline V gene lookup returns CDR1 LGHNA and CDR2 YNFKEQ.

This clone was counted ten times or more. This chain uses TRBV5-1 with TRBJ1-4; D is unresolved. V was trimmed by 4 bases and J by 2 bases, leaving 9 bases between them. The CDR3 is made up of 14 amino acids. Germline CDR1 SGHRS, CDR2 YFSETQ. CDR3 sequence reads: CASSTAGTNEKLFF. CDR3 nucleotides: TGCGCCAGCAGCACCGCCGGGACTAATGAAAAACTGTTTTTT.

Regarding this clone: The same CDR3 also results from other DNA sequences found in this sample. V and J are TRBV5-4 and TRBJ2-4, with 12 bases fitting TRBD2. The CDR3 covers 15 residues. V lost 4 bases and J lost 2; bases outside the gene matches: 1. Germline V gene lookup returns CDR1 SGHNT and CDR2 YYREEE (reference sequence). The CDR3 nucleotides read TGTGCCAGCAGCCTAGCGGGAGGGTCCAAAAACATTCAGTACTTC. Encoded protein: CASSLAGGSKNIQYF.

This clone was seen only a few times. This same CDR3 is encoded by further DNA sequences in the sample. This chain connects TRBV18 to TRBJ2-7; maybe TRBD2 (6 bases). This CDR3 is 13 amino acids long. Germline CDR1 and CDR2: KGHSH and LQKENI. Deletions cut 2 bases from V and 2 bases from J, with 7 bases between. This chain's CDR3 is CASSPGGTYEQYF. In DNA, the CDR3 is TGTGCCAGCTCACCAGGCGGGACCTACGAGCAGTACTTC.

This clone was detected only a few times. The chain uses TRBV6-5 and TRBJ2-7; a possible D gene is TRBD2 (6 bases). Germline loops: CDR1 MNHEY, CDR2 SVGAGI. With 4 bases removed from V and 7 bases from J, the gap between germline ends came to 8 bases. The CDR3 runs to 11 residues. CDR3: CASSSGVEQYF. The CDR3 DNA follows: TGTGCCAGCAGTTCGGGAGTAGAGCAGTACTTC.

V and J are TRBV30 and TRBJ1-1, with D maybe TRBD1 (6 bases). Trimming left V 4 bases short and J 1 base short, with 13 bases between. The germline CDR1 and CDR2 sequences are GTSNPN and SVGIG (reference sequence). The CDR3 runs 14 residues. CDR3 DNA sequence: TGTGCCTGGAAACAGGGTCCGGGGAACACTGAAGCTTTCTTT. It translates to CAWKQGPGNTEAFF.

This clone appeared a few times. J is TRBJ2-3 and V is TRBV18; no reliable D call. V was clipped by 2 bases and J by 5 bases, with 5 bases between them. Germline CDR1 and CDR2: KGHSH and LQKENI. The CDR3 runs to 12 residues. CDR3: CASSPSRDTQYF. For the CDR3, the DNA is TGTGCCAGCTCACCATCGAGAGATACGCAGTATTTT.

This clone was seen only a few times. J is TRBJ2-7 and V is TRBV7-8, with a possible D match to TRBD1 (5 bases). The V gene's germline CDR1 is SGHVS and CDR2 FQNEAQ. The CDR3 is 15 residues long. Trimming shortened V by 4 bases and J by 3 bases, and 16 bases separated the two germline ends. The CDR3 nucleotides read TGTGCCAGCAGCTCATATTTTCAGGGTGTCTACGAGCAGTACTTC. Translation: CASSSYFQGVYEQYF.

This chain joins TRBV28 and TRBJ1-3, with D unresolved. The germline V gene has CDR1 MDHEN and CDR2 SYDVKM. CDR3 length: 13 residues. This CDR3 reads CGTAGGVGNTIYF. In DNA form, the CDR3 reads TGTGGCACCGCGGGTGGAGTTGGAAACACCATATATTTT.

This clone was found many times. The rearrangement uses TRBV5-6 and TRBJ2-1; D perhaps matches TRBD1 (6 bases). Trimming pared 0 bases from V and 6 bases from J, leaving 19 bases between. This CDR3 has 17 amino acids. From germline, CDR1 is SGHDT and CDR2 YYEEEE. CDR3 protein: CASSLERGTPAPNEQFF. The CDR3 DNA reads as TGTGCCAGCAGCTTGGAGAGGGGGACGCCCGCCCCCAATGAGCAGTTCTTC.

The chain carries TRBV30 and TRBJ1-5; D perhaps matches TRBD1 (5 bases). Trimming stripped 0 bases from V and 4 bases from J, with 16 bases between. CDR3 length: 16 residues. Germline CDR1 and CDR2: GTSNPN and SVGIG (reference sequence). The CDR3 DNA follows: TGTGCCTGGAGTGTAAAGGGCAGGGAGGGGAATCAGCCCCAGCATTTT. It codes for CAWSVKGREGNQPQHF.

This clone was picked up many times. DNA for the CDR3: TGCAGCGTCAGGACAGGGGTCGCGGAGACCCAGTACTTC. Its translation is CSVRTGVAETQYF. The gene calls are TRBV29-1 and TRBJ2-5; 9 bases fit TRBD1. The CDR3 has 13 residues. J was trimmed by 5 bases and V by 6 bases; bases with no gene match: 7. Germline CDR1 SQVTM, CDR2 ANQGSEA. The whole variable domain, filled in from reference TRBV29-1 and TRBJ2-5, reads SAVISQKPSRDICQRGTSLTIQCQVDSQVTMMFWYRQQPGQSLTLIATANQGSEATYESGFVIDKFPISRPNLTFSTLTVSNMSPEDSSIYLCSVRTGVAETQYFGPGTRLLVL.

Ten or more counts support this clone. The chain joins TRBV4-3 to TRBJ1-2, with D perhaps TRBD1 (6 bases). Trimming shortened V by 2 bases and J by 8 bases, and 15 bases separated the two germline ends. Germline V CDR1 and CDR2: LGHNA, YSLEER. The CDR3 covers 14 residues. Here the CDR3 reads CASSQLQGVEGYTF. In DNA, the CDR3 is TGCGCCAGCAGCCAATTACAGGGTGTAGAAGGCTACACCTTC.

This clone came up a few times. The chain carries TRBV2 and TRBJ1-1; TRBD1 agrees at 7 bases. The germline V gene encodes CDR1 SNHLY and CDR2 FYNNEI. This CDR3 is built from 14 residues. V was pared by 7 bases and J by 5 bases, with 10 bases of the junction left unmatched. The CDR3 loop reads CASTPQGVHTEAFF. The CDR3 region has the DNA TGTGCCAGCACCCCCCAGGGGGTTCATACTGAAGCTTTCTTT.

The chain links TRBV15 to TRBJ2-2; D is perhaps TRBD1 (7 bases). This CDR3 is 16 amino acids long. CDR1 is LNHNV and CDR2 is YYDKDF in the germline V gene (reference sequence). Trimming took 0 bases from V and 7 from J, leaving 15 bases between them. The CDR3 nucleotides are TGTGCCACCAGCAGAGATAGGACAGGAGGGGGCGGGGAGCTGTTTTTT. It is translated as CATSRDRTGGGGELFF.

This chain links TRBV7-6 with TRBJ1-3; the match to TRBD1 covers 9 bases. There are 16 residues in the CDR3. CDR1 is SGHVS, CDR2 FNYEAQ, per germline. J gave up 1 base and V 5 bases, and 6 bases lay outside the gene matches. The CDR3 loop is CASSLTGGISGNTIYF. CDR3 nucleotides: TGTGCCAGCAGCCTCACAGGGGGCATATCTGGAAACACCATATATTTT.

This clone was recorded a few times. This chain connects TRBV9 to TRBJ2-3; TRBD2 might be the D (6 bases). Germline loops: CDR1 SGDLS, CDR2 YYNGEE. V dropped 4 bases and J dropped 3 bases, with 18 bases sitting between them. The CDR3 extends over 16 amino acids. As DNA, the CDR3 is TGTGCCAGCAGCCCCCCTGGGGGAGGCGCGACAGATACGCAGTATTTT. Amino acid sequence: CASSPPGGGATDTQYF.

This clone was seen ten or more times. This chain joins TRBV9 and TRBJ2-5; D might be TRBD2 (6 bases). The CDR3 has 17 amino acids. Trimming removed 3 bases at V and 4 bases at J, with 22 bases between. Germline CDR1 reads SGDLS; CDR2 reads YYNGEE. CDR3 DNA: TGTGCCAGCAGCGGACCATTTCAGGGAGGAGAGGGAGAGACCCAGTACTTC. This gives the protein CASSGPFQGGEGETQYF.

This clone was seen a few times. This rearrangement joins TRBV2 to TRBJ1-6; perhaps TRBD1 as D (6 bases). The germline V and J ends were trimmed by 10 bases and 0 bases, with 13 bases remaining between them. Per the germline V gene, CDR1 is SNHLY and CDR2 is FYNNEI. The CDR3 loop spans 15 amino acids. CDR3 in DNA: TGTGCCACCACAGGACAGAGCTCCTATAATTCACCCCTCCACTTT. Translation: CATTGQSSYNSPLHF. Combining the CDR3 with reference TRBV2 and TRBJ1-6 gives the whole variable domain EPEVTQTPSHQVTQMGQEVILRCVPISNHLYFYWYRQILGQKVEFLVSFYNNEISEKSEIFDDQFSVERPDGSNFTLKIRSTKLEDSAMYFCATTGQSSYNSPLHFGNGTRLTVT.

The chain carries TRBV28 and TRBJ1-5, with a possible D match to TRBD1 (6 bases). V dropped 5 bases and J dropped 7 bases, with 18 bases sitting between them. Germline V gives CDR1 MDHEN, CDR2 SYDVKM. This CDR3 comprises 15 residues. CDR3 nucleotides: TGTGCCAGCAGTCTCGCGGTACAGGGAGACCAGCCCCAGCATTTT. Amino acids: CASSLAVQGDQPQHF.

For the CDR3, the DNA is TGTGCCAGCAGCGTGACAGGTGACTCCTACAATGAGCAGTTCTTC. Translating gives CASSVTGDSYNEQFF. The chain combines TRBV5-5 with TRBJ2-1; possibly TRBD1 for D (6 bases). Germline V gene lookup returns CDR1 SGHKS and CDR2 YYEKEE (reference sequence). The CDR3 runs 15 residues. V was clipped by 4 bases and J by 0 bases, with 11 bases between them. The full variable domain, rest sourced from reference TRBV5-5 and TRBJ2-1, is DAGVTQSPTHLIKTRGQQVTLRCSPISGHKSVSWYQQVLGQGPQFIFQYYEKEERGRGNFPDRFSARQFPNYSSELNVNALLLGDSALYLCASSVTGDSYNEQFFGPGTRLTVL.

V usage is TRBV5-4 and J usage is TRBJ2-1; D unresolved. Germline-derived CDR1 and CDR2 are SGHNT and YYREEE (reference sequence). The CDR3 is 13 residues long. V lost 3 bases and J 8 bases, leaving 12 bases between the germline ends. CDR3 DNA sequence: TGTGCCAGCAGCTCTTACACGTCCTATGAGCAGTTCTTC. Amino acids: CASSSYTSYEQFF.